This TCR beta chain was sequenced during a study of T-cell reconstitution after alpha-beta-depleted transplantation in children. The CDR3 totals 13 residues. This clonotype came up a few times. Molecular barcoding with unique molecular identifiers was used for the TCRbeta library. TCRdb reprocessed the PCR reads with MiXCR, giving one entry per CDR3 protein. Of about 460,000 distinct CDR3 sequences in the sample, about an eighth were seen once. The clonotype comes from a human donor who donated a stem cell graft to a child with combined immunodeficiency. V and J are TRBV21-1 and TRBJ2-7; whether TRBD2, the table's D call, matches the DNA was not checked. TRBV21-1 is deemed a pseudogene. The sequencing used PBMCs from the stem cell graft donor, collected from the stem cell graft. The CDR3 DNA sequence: TGTGCCAGCAGGAGGAGGGTACTCCACGAGCAGTACTTC. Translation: CASRRRVLHEQYF.